This entry concerns a single T cell receptor beta chain. The antigen remains undetermined. This CDR3 region has 13 residues. Trimming took 6 bases from V and 3 from J; bases not matched to a gene: 5. CDR1 and CDR2 (germline): SEHNR, FQNEAQ (reference sequence). Investigators sorted PBMCs to obtain both CD4+ and CD8+ T cells. Extracted from the samples, RNA was reverse transcribed into cDNA to serve as the sequencing template. Libraries were prepared by immunoSEQ multiplex PCR; TCRdb keeps only in-frame clonotypes and omits some of them. In the table there are 150,000 to 200,000 clones, approximately 56% of which are singletons. These data come from a study of CD8+ T cells in alopecia areata. The study's findings and limits: Relative to normal scalp, lesional scalp, especially alopecia totalis/universalis, showed higher clonality.

The receptor's source is a human donor with alopecia areata. Sequences were derived from CD4+ T cells sorted from blood, sampled at week 0. V usage is TRBV7-9 and J usage is TRBJ2-7; 7 bases are shared with TRBD2. This CDR3 is CASRSGEGYEQYF. The CDR3 DNA reads TGTGCCAGCAGATCTGGGGAGGGCTACGAGCAGTACTTC.